A selection of T cell receptor beta chains follows, all from one sample in a study of human T cells and chemical hapten exposure. MiXCR was run by TCRdb on the RACE reads, yielding one entry per CDR3 protein. The table lists some 83,000 distinct CDR3 sequences, approximately 12% of them singletons. Sample: whole blood, taken in connection with sensitization to the hapten diphenylcyclopropenone (DPC). These receptors originate from a woman between 50 and 59 years old with alopecia areata. Some clones in this sample may be carry-over from other donors' samples. Each CDR3 is given with its conserved first and last residue. The D gene is left open where the match is weak. Clone size is stated in some rows and not others, as once, few, many or a class when expanded.

v_gene	d_gene	abundance	j_gene	CDR3aa	CDR3nt
TRBV14	TRBD1	many	TRBJ1-6	CASSPNRGGGSPLHF	TGTGCCAGCAGCCCGAACAGGGGAGGAGGTTCACCCCTCCACTTT
TRBV7-3	NA	many	TRBJ2-7	CASSLAPGQGGGLEQYF	TGTGCCAGCAGCTTAGCCCCCGGACAGGGAGGGGGACTCGAGCAGTACTTC
TRBV12-3/TRBV12-4	NA	few	TRBJ1-6	CASNGGAGYSPLHF	TGTGCCAGCAATGGGGGGGCCGGGTATTCACCCCTCCACTTT
TRBV4-1	NA	many	TRBJ1-1	CASSQLPGPLGTEAFF	TGCGCCAGCAGCCAACTCCCGGGACCTTTAGGCACTGAAGCTTTCTTT
TRBV6-6	NA	many	TRBJ1-4	CASSLANSGEKLFF	TGTGCCAGCAGTTTGGCAAACTCGGGTGAAAAACTGTTTTTT
TRBV3-1	NA	few	TRBJ2-7	CASSRRTYEQYF	TGTGCCAGCAGCCGACGGACCTACGAGCAGTACTTC
TRBV28	NA	NA	TRBJ1-2	CASSYGPLRGGYTF	TGTGCCAGCAGTTATGGCCCGTTGCGGGGTGGCTACACCTTC
TRBV18	NA	NA	TRBJ1-1	CASSQSGGLAEAFF	TGTGCCAGCTCACAGTCGGGTGGGTTGGCTGAAGCTTTCTTT
TRBV28	TRBD2	NA	TRBJ2-1	CASSRLAVYNEQFF	TGTGCCAGCTCTCGACTAGCGGTCTACAATGAGCAGTTCTTC
TRBV20-1	TRBD1	many	TRBJ1-4	CSARDPTGAKEKLFF	TGCAGTGCTAGAGATCCTACAGGGGCTAAAGAAAAACTGTTTTTT